Each of the 14 T cell receptor beta chains below was sequenced from the same sample in a study of shared clonotypes between healthy human individuals. Some clones are missing from TCRdb's copy, which holds only in-frame ones; the method was immunoSEQ multiplex PCR. The repertoire holds approximately 500,000 clones, with around 96% as singletons. The sample was naive CD4+ T cells sorted from blood. Subset noted: CD45RA+ positively selected. The source of these receptors is a woman aged 25 to 45 in good health.

V is TRBV5-1 and J is TRBJ2-7; no definite D call. Germline V gene lookup returns CDR1 SGHRS and CDR2 YFSETQ. The CDR3 runs to 18 residues. With 0 bases removed from V and 2 bases from J, the gap between germline ends came to 21 bases. CDR3 DNA sequence: TGCGCCAGCAGCTTGGGTCCGTTCAAGCGAGATGAAACCTACGAGCAGTACTTC. Residues: CASSLGPFKRDETYEQYF. Full variable domain (missing parts from reference TRBV5-1 and TRBJ2-7): KAGVTQTPRYLIKTRGQQVTLSCSPISGHRSVSWYQQTPGQGLQFLFEYFSETQRNKGNFPGRFSGRQFSNSRSEMNVSTLELGDSALYLCASSLGPFKRDETYEQYFGPGTRLTVT.

This rearrangement joins TRBV12-5 to TRBJ2-1; 7 bases match TRBD2. J was trimmed by 9 bases and V by 0 bases; bases with no gene match: 8. Germline V lookup: CDR1 LGHNT, CDR2 FRNRAP. The CDR3 length is 15 residues. This CDR3 reads CASGLVPGGGGEQFF. The CDR3 DNA reads as TGTGCTAGTGGTTTGGTACCGGGGGGAGGCGGTGAGCAGTTCTTC.

The CDR3 DNA sequence: TGTGCCAGCAGCTTGGGAGGGGTCTCCTACGAGCAGTACTTC. Residues: CASSLGGVSYEQYF. The chain has TRBV5-8 and TRBJ2-7; D tentatively fits TRBD1 or TRBD2 (5 bases each). CDR1 and CDR2 (germline): SGHTS, YDEGEE. This CDR3 region has 14 residues. Deletions cut 0 bases from V and 0 bases from J, with 7 bases between.

The chain combines TRBV5-1 with TRBJ2-4; D perhaps matches TRBD2 (6 bases). This CDR3 has 15 residues. CDR1 is SGHRS, CDR2 YFSETQ, per germline. V lost 3 bases and J lost 1, with 11 bases in between. The CDR3 reads CASSSGSTAKNIQYF. CDR3 nucleotide sequence: TGCGCCAGCAGCTCCGGGAGTACGGCCAAAAACATTCAGTACTTC.

The genes are TRBV28 and TRBJ1-4, with 8 bases that match TRBD1. V lost 5 bases and J lost 6; bases outside the gene matches: 5. This CDR3 is built from 14 residues. CDR1 is MDHEN and CDR2 is SYDVKM in the germline V gene. CDR3: CASSQDRVDEKLFF. CDR3 nucleotides: TGTGCCAGCAGTCAGGACAGGGTTGATGAAAAACTGTTTTTT.

V is TRBV4-1 and J is TRBJ1-4; D gene ambiguous. CDR3 length: 15 amino acids. V lost 4 bases and J 5 bases, leaving 14 bases between the germline ends. The germline V gene has CDR1 MGHRA and CDR2 YSYEKL. For the CDR3, the DNA is TGCGCCAGCAGCCTACTTCCGATGCGGAATGAAAAACTGTTTTTT. This codes for CASSLLPMRNEKLFF.

The rearrangement links TRBV29-1 to TRBJ2-7; tentative D call: TRBD2 (5 bases). V lost 5 bases and J 2 bases, leaving 13 bases between the germline ends. The germline V gene encodes CDR1 SQVTM and CDR2 ANQGSEA. The CDR3 runs 13 residues. The DNA of the CDR3 is TGCAGCGTTTATCTGCCCGGGACCTACGAGCAGTACTTC. This gives the protein CSVYLPGTYEQYF.

The chain employs TRBV11-2 and TRBJ2-7, with 14 bases lining up with TRBD2. J lost 4 bases, V lost 3 bases, and 5 bases had no gene match. Germline CDR1 reads SGHAT; CDR2 reads FQNNGV. There are 16 residues in the CDR3. This chain's CDR3 is CASSLGLAGAQYEQYF. In nucleotides, the CDR3 is TGTGCCAGCAGCTTGGGACTAGCGGGAGCCCAATACGAGCAGTACTTC.

The chain links TRBV25-1 to TRBJ1-1; the D is unclear. The CDR3 totals 17 residues. Germline V gene data show CDR1 as MGHDK and CDR2 as SYGVNS. Deletions cut 1 base from V and 1 base from J, with 16 bases between. CDR3: CASSEFKGVGSNTEAFF. The CDR3 DNA reads TGTGCCAGCAGTGAATTCAAGGGAGTAGGGTCGAACACTGAAGCTTTCTTT. Full variable domain (missing parts from reference TRBV25-1 and TRBJ1-1): EADIYQTPRYLVIGTGKKITLECSQTMGHDKMYWYQQDPGMELHLIHYSYGVNSTEKGDLSSESTVSRIRTEHFPLTLESARPSHTSQYLCASSEFKGVGSNTEAFFGQGTRLTVV.

The chain carries TRBV2 and TRBJ2-2; the D call may be TRBD1 or TRBD2 (7 bases each). V lost 5 bases to trimming and J lost 7 bases, with 14 bases between them. CDR1 and CDR2 (germline): SNHLY, FYNNEI. The CDR3 extends over 14 amino acids. The CDR3 is CASSLQGRDGELFF. DNA of the CDR3: TGTGCCAGCAGTTTACAGGGGAGGGACGGGGAGCTGTTTTTT.

This chain uses TRBV11-2 with TRBJ2-5, with no clear D. V was cut by 2 bases and J by 2 bases, with 9 bases left in between. Germline V gene data show CDR1 as SGHAT and CDR2 as FQNNGV. The CDR3 sequence is 14 residues long. In DNA form, the CDR3 reads TGTGCCAGCAGCTTACTTGTCTGGCAAGAGACCCAGTACTTC. This encodes CASSLLVWQETQYF.

This chain connects TRBV6-5 to TRBJ2-7; D not resolved. Trimming stripped 4 bases from V and 6 bases from J, with 13 bases between. Germline V CDR1 and CDR2: MNHEY, SVGAGI. CDR3 length: 13 residues. The CDR3 coding sequence is TGTGCCAGCAGTTTCGGTTCTAGGCTCGAGCAGTACTTC. Protein product: CASSFGSRLEQYF.

The chain links TRBV5-4 to TRBJ2-7; TRBD2 matches 10 bases. The J segment lost 3 bases and the V segment lost 0 bases, leaving 3 bases of the junction unmatched. Germline loops: CDR1 SGHNT, CDR2 YYREEE (reference sequence). CDR3 length: 15 amino acids. The CDR3 loop reads CASSLVLAGDYEQYF. The CDR3 DNA reads TGTGCCAGCAGCTTGGTGCTAGCGGGGGACTACGAGCAGTACTTC.

The J gene is TRBJ2-5, the V gene TRBV2; D gene uncertain. This CDR3 has 12 amino acids. Germline CDR1 SNHLY, CDR2 FYNNEI. Trimming took 3 bases from V and 5 from J, leaving 7 bases between them. CDR3 residues: CASSDVGETQYF. In DNA, the CDR3 is TGTGCCAGCAGTGATGTTGGGGAGACCCAGTACTTC.